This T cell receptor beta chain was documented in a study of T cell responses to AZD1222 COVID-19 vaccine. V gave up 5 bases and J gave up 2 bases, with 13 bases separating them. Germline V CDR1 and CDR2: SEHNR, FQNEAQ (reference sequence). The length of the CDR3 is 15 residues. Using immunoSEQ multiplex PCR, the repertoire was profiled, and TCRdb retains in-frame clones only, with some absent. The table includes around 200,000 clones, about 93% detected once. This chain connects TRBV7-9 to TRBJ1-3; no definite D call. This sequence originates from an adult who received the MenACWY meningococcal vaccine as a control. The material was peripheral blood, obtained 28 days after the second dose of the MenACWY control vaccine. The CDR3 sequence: CASSPPGSTGNTIYF. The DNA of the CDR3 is TGTGCCAGCAGCCCTCCGGGGAGCACTGGAAACACCATATATTTT.